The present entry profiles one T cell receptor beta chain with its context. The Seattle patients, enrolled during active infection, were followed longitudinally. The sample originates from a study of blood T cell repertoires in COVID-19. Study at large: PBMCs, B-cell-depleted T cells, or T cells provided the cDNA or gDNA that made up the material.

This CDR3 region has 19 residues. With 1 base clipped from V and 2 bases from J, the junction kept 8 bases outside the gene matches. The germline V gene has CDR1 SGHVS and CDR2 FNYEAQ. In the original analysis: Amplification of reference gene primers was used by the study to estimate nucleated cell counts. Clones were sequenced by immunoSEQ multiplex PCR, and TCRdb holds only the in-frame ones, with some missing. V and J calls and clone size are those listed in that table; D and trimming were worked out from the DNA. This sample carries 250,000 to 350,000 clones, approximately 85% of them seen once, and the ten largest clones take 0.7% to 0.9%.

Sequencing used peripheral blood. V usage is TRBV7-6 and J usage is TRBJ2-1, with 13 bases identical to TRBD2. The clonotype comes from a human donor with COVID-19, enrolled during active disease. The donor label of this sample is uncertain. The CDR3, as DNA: TGTGCCAGCAGCTTAGACCCGGGACTAGCGGGAAACACCTACAATGAGCAGTTCTTC. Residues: CASSLDPGLAGNTYNEQFF.